This TCR beta chain appears in the sequencing data of a study of blood T cell repertoires in COVID-19. Study context: Sample material is recorded as cDNA or gDNA derived from T cells, B-cell-depleted T cells, or PBMCs.

The CDR3 loop spans 13 amino acids. J was trimmed by 1 base and V by 10 bases; bases with no gene match: 2. CDR1 is MNHNY, CDR2 SVGAGI, per germline (reference sequence). Authors' methods: By means of reference gene primer amplification, nucleated cell counts were estimated. Produced via immunoSEQ multiplex PCR; TCRdb's table is partial and in-frame only. For V, J and clone size, that table is used; D and trimming come from the DNA. The sample lists 250,000 to 300,000 clones; around 88% were seen once. Sequenced material: peripheral blood. This clonotype originated in a man younger than 40 with active or convalescent COVID-19. The chain links TRBV6-6 to TRBJ2-1; 9 nucleotides agree with TRBD2. CDR3: CATSGGSYNEQFF. The CDR3 DNA reads as TGTGCCACCAGCGGGGGGTCCTACAATGAGCAGTTCTTC.